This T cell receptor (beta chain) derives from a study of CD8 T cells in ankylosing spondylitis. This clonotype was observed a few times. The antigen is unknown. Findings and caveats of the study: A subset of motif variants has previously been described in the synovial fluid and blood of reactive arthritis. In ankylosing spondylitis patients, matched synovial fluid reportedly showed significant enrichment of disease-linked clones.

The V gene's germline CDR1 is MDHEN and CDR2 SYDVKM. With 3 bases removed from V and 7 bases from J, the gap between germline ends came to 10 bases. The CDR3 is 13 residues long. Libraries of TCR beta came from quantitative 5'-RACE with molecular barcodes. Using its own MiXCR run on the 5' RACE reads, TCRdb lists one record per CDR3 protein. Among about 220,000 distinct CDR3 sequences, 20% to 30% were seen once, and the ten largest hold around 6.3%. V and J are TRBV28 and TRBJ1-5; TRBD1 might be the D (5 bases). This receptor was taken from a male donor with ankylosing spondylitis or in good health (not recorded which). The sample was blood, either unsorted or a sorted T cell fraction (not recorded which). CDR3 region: CASSFAGYQPQHF. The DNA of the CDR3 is TGTGCCAGCAGTTTCGCAGGGTACCAGCCCCAGCATTTT.